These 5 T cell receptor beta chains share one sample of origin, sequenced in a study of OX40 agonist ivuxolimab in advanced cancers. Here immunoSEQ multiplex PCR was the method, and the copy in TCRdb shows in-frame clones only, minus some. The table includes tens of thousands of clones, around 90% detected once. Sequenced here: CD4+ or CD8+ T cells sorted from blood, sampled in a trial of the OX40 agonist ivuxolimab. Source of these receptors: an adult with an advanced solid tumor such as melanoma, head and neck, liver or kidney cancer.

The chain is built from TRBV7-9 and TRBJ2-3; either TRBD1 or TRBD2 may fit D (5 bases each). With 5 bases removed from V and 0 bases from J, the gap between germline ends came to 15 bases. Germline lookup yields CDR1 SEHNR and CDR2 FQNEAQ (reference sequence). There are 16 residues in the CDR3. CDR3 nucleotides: TGTGCCAGCAGCCCCCGGGGCACTACTAGCACAGATACGCAGTATTTT. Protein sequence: CASSPRGTTSTDTQYF.

CDR3 protein: CASSLAGWGTSTDTQYF. CDR3 DNA sequence: TGTGCCAGCAGCTTGGCCGGGTGGGGGACTAGCACAGATACGCAGTATTTT. The genes are TRBV5-4 and TRBJ2-3, with a weak D call TRBD2 (6 bases). Germline V gene data show CDR1 as SGHNT and CDR2 as YYREEE (reference sequence). With 0 bases removed from V and 0 bases from J, the gap between germline ends came to 14 bases. CDR3 length: 17 amino acids.

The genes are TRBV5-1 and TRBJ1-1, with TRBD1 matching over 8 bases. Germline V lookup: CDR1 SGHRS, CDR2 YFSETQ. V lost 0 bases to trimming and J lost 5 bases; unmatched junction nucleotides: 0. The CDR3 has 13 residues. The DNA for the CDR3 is TGCGCCAGCAGCTTGGACAGGGGGACTGAAGCTTTCTTT. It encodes CASSLDRGTEAFF.

For the CDR3, the DNA is TGTGCCAGCAATTGGAGGGGGGCCACAGATACGCAGTATTTT. Its translation: CASNWRGATDTQYF. The rearrangement links TRBV5-4 to TRBJ2-3; possibly TRBD1 or TRBD2 for D (6 bases each). CDR3 length equals 14 residues. Trimming removed 6 bases at V and 2 bases at J, with 13 bases between. Germline V gene lookup returns CDR1 SGHNT and CDR2 YYREEE (reference sequence).

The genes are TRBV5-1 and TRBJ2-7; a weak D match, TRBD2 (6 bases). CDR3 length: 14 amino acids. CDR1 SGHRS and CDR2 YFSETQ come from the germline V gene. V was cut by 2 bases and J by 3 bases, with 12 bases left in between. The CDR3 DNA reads TGCGCCAGCAGCTTCTTATCCGGGGGCTACGAGCAGTACTTC. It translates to CASSFLSGGYEQYF.